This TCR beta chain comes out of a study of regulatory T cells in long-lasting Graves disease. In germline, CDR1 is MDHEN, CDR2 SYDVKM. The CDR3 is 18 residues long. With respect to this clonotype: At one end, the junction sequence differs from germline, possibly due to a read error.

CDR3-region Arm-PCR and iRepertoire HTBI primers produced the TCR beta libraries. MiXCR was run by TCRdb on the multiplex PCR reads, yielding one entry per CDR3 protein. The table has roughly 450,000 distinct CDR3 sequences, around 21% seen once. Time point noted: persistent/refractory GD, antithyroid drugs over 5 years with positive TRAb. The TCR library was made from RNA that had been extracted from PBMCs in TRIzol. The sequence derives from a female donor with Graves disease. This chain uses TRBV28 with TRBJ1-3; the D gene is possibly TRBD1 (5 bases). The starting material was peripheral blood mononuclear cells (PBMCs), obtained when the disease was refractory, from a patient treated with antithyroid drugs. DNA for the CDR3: TGTGCCAGCAGTTATAGGGTGGGGGACTCGAGCTCTGGAACCACCATATATTTT. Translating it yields CASSYRVGDSSSGTTIYF.